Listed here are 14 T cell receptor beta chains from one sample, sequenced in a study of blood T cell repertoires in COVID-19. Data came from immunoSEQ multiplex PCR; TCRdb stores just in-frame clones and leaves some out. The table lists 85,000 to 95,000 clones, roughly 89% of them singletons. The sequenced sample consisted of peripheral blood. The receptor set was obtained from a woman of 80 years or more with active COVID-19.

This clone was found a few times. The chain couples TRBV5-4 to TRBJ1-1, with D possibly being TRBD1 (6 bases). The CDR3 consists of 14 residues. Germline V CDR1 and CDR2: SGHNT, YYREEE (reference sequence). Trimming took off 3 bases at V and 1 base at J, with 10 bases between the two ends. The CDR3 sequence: CASSWGTKNTEAFF. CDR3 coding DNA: TGTGCCAGCAGCTGGGGGACAAAGAACACTGAAGCTTTCTTT. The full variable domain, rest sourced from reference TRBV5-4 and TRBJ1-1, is ETGVTQSPTHLIKTRGQQVTLRCSSQSGHNTVSWYQQALGQGPQFIFQYYREEENGRGNFPPRFSGLQFPNYSSELNVNALELDDSALYLCASSWGTKNTEAFFGQGTRLTVV.

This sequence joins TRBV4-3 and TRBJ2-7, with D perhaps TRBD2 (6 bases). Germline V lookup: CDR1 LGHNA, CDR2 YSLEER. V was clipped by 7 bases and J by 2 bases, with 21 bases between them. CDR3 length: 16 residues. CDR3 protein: CASKGLGRWVTYEQYF. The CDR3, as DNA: TGCGCCAGCAAGGGACTGGGCCGATGGGTTACCTACGAGCAGTACTTC.

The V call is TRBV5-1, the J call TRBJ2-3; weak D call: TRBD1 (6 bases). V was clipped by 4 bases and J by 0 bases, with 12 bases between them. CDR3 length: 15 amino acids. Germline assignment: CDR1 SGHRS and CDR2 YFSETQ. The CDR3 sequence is CASSLGAVSTDTQYF. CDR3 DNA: TGCGCCAGCAGCCTGGGGGCTGTTAGCACAGATACGCAGTATTTT.

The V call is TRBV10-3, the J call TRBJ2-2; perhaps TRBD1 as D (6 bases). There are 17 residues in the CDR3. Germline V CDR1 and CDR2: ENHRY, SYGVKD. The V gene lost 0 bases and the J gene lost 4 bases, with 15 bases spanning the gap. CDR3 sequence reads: CAISESSDRLGTGELFF. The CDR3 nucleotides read TGTGCCATCAGTGAGTCGAGTGACAGGTTGGGCACCGGGGAGCTGTTTTTT.

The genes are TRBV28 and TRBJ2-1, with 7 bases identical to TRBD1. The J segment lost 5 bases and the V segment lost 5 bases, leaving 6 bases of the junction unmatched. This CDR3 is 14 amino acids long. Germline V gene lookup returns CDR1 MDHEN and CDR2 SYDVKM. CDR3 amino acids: CASSPGQRDNEQFF. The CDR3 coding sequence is TGTGCCAGCAGTCCGGGACAGCGAGACAATGAGCAGTTCTTC.

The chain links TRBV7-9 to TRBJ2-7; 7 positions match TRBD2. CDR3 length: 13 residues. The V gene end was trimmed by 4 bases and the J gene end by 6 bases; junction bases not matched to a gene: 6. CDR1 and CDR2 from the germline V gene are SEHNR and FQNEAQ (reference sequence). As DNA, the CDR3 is TGTGCCAGCAGCTCCACTACGGGGGGCGAGCAGTACTTC. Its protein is CASSSTTGGEQYF.

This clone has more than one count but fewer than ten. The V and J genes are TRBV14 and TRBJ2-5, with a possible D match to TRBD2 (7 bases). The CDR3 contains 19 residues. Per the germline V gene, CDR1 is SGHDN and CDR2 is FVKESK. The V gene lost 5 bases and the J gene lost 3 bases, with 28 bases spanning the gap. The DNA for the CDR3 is TGTGCCAGCAGCGCCTGGCGGCGGGAAAGGGGGGGTAGGAAAGAGACCCAGTACTTC. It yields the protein CASSAWRRERGGRKETQYF.

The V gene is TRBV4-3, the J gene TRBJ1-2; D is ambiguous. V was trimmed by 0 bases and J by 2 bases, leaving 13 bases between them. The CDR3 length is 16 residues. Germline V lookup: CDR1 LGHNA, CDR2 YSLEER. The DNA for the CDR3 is TGCGCCAGCAGCCAAGATAGGCGCAGCGCAAACTATGGCTACACCTTC. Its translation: CASSQDRRSANYGYTF.

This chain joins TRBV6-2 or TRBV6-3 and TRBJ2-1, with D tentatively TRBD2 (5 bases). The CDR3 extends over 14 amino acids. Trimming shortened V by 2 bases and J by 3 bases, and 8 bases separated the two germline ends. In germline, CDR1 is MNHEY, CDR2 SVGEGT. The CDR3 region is CASSYIGIYNEQFF. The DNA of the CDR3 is TGTGCCAGCAGTTACATCGGGATCTACAATGAGCAGTTCTTC.

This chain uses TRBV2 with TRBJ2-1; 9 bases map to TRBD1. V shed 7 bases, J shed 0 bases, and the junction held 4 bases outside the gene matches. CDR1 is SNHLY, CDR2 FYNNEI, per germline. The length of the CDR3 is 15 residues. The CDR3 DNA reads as TGTGCCAGCAAACTGGACAGGGGCTCCTACAATGAGCAGTTCTTC. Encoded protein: CASKLDRGSYNEQFF.

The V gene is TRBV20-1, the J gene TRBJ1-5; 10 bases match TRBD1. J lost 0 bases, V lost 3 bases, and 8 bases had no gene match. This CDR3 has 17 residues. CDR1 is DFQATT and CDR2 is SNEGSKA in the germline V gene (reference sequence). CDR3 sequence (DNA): TGCAGTGCTAGTAGGGACAGGGGCGGTTATAGCAATCAGCCCCAGCATTTT. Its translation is CSASRDRGGYSNQPQHF.

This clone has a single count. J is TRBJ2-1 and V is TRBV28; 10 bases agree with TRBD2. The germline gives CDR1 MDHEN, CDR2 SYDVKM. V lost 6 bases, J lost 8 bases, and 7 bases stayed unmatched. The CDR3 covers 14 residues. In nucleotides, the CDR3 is TGTGCCAGCAGACTGGGACTAGCGCACGATGAGCAGTTCTTC. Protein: CASRLGLAHDEQFF.

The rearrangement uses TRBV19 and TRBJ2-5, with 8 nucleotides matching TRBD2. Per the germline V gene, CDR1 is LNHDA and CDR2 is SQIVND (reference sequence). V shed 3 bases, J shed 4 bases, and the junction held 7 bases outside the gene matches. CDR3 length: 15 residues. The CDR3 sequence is CASSIRAGTRETQYF. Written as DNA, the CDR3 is TGTGCCAGTAGTATCCGGGCGGGGACTAGAGAGACCCAGTACTTC.

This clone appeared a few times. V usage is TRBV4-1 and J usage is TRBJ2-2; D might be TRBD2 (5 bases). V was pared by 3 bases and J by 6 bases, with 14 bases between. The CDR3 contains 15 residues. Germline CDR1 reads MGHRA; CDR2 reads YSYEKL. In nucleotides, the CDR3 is TGCGCCAGCAGCCATCAGACGGTGGGAGCCGGGGAGCTGTTTTTT. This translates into CASSHQTVGAGELFF.